These 29 T cell receptor beta chains were sequenced from one sample in a study of T cells in Graves' hyperthyroidism and ophthalmopathy. TCR beta CDR3 regions were amplified from RNA. HTBI primers were employed in a first-round RT-PCR of the TCR CDR3. TCRdb used MiXCR to reprocess the multiplex PCR reads, holding one entry per CDR3 protein. The table includes 250,000 to 300,000 distinct CDR3 sequences, roughly 15% detected once. Input material: blood. The origin of the receptors is a woman in her forties with Graves' hyperthyroidism that later progressed to Graves' ophthalmopathy.

V usage is TRBV18 and J usage is TRBJ2-5; TRBD2 aligns across 13 bases. Germline CDR1 reads KGHSH; CDR2 reads LQKENI. The CDR3 loop spans 18 amino acids. With V trimmed by 3 bases and J by 5 bases, 12 bases remained unmatched. CDR3 in DNA: TGTGCCAGCTCACCGGGACTAGCGGGACTAAACCAGTGGGAGACCCAGTACTTC. Translation: CASSPGLAGLNQWETQYF.

This clonotype was recorded at least ten times. This chain links TRBV28 with TRBJ2-5; D unclear. Germline V gives CDR1 MDHEN, CDR2 SYDVKM. V was cut by 2 bases and J by 9 bases, with 13 bases left in between. The CDR3 has 13 amino acids. In DNA, the CDR3 is TGTGCCAGCAGTTTAGCCTCCGGTGGGGCCCAGTACTTC. Protein: CASSLASGGAQYF.

This clonotype has at least ten counts. The rearrangement uses TRBV6-1 and TRBJ2-2, with 10 positions matching TRBD1. The CDR3 loop spans 17 amino acids. J gave up 3 bases and V 6 bases, and 10 bases lay outside the gene matches. Germline-derived CDR1 and CDR2 are MNHNS and SASEGT. For the CDR3, the DNA is TGTGCCAGCAGGACAGGGGGCTTGGGGGGGCACACCGGGGAGCTGTTTTTT. Amino acid sequence: CASRTGGLGGHTGELFF.

This clonotype was seen many times. The chain carries TRBV11-3 and TRBJ2-1, with D uncertain. V lost 0 bases, J lost 5 bases, and 11 bases lay in between. The germline CDR1 and CDR2 sequences are SGHNT and YENEEA. This CDR3 comprises 15 residues. CDR3 in amino acids: CASSLESSYHNEQFF. For the CDR3, the DNA is TGTGCCAGCAGCTTAGAGAGTAGCTACCACAATGAGCAGTTCTTC.

The chain joins TRBV15 to TRBJ2-7; tentatively, D is TRBD2 (5 bases). CDR3 size: 14 residues. V lost 1 base and J lost 3, with 10 bases in between. Germline-derived CDR1 and CDR2 are LNHNV and YYDKDF (reference sequence). For the CDR3, the DNA is TGTGCCACCAGCAGAGCTCTACTAGTCTACGAGCAGTACTTC. Encoded protein: CATSRALLVYEQYF.

For the CDR3, the DNA is TGTGCCAGCAGCTTAGGGACTAGCGGGAGGGCCTACAATGAGCAGTTCTTC. Protein: CASSLGTSGRAYNEQFF. This chain connects TRBV7-9 to TRBJ2-1, with 15 nucleotides matching TRBD2. Looked up from germline, CDR1 is SEHNR and CDR2 is FQNEAQ (reference sequence). The CDR3 consists of 17 residues. V dropped 1 base and J dropped 2; count of bases not matched to a gene: 0.

Only a few counts were recorded for this clonotype. The gene calls are TRBV3-1 and TRBJ2-2; 8 nucleotides line up with TRBD1. V lost 4 bases to trimming and J lost 6 bases; unmatched junction nucleotides: 13. Germline-derived CDR1 and CDR2 are LGHDT and YNNKEL (reference sequence). CDR3 length equals 17 residues. CDR3 in amino acids: CASSRIQGAVSPGELFF. As DNA, the CDR3 is TGTGCCAGCAGCCGTATTCAGGGGGCTGTTTCTCCCGGGGAGCTGTTTTTT.

The table lists this clonotype with many counts. This sequence joins TRBV5-5 and TRBJ2-7; 9 bases line up with TRBD1. Germline values: CDR1 SGHKS, CDR2 YYEKEE (reference sequence). The V gene end was trimmed by 1 base and the J gene end by 3 bases; junction bases not matched to a gene: 8. The CDR3 totals 16 residues. In nucleotides, the CDR3 is TGTGCCAGCAGCTTGAGGGTCGGGACAGGGTACTACGAGCAGTACTTC. Its translation: CASSLRVGTGYYEQYF. Complete variable domain (other parts from reference TRBV5-5 and TRBJ2-7): DAGVTQSPTHLIKTRGQQVTLRCSPISGHKSVSWYQQVLGQGPQFIFQYYEKEERGRGNFPDRFSARQFPNYSSELNVNALLLGDSALYLCASSLRVGTGYYEQYFGPGTRLTVT.

The sample holds many counts of this clonotype. V gene TRBV2 combines with J gene TRBJ1-5, with D perhaps TRBD1 (6 bases). CDR3 size: 14 residues. Trimming stripped 2 bases from V and 4 bases from J, with 9 bases between. Germline lookup yields CDR1 SNHLY and CDR2 FYNNEI. This chain's CDR3 is CASSERQGNQPQHF. The CDR3 DNA reads as TGTGCCAGCAGTGAACGGCAGGGGAATCAGCCCCAGCATTTT. The entire variable domain, with the rest obtained from reference TRBV2 and TRBJ1-5, is as follows: EPEVTQTPSHQVTQMGQEVILRCVPISNHLYFYWYRQILGQKVEFLVSFYNNEISEKSEIFDDQFSVERPDGSNFTLKIRSTKLEDSAMYFCASSERQGNQPQHFGDGTRLSIL.

This clonotype was recorded at least ten times. The CDR3 is CAWAPQPNQPQHF. The DNA of the CDR3 is TGTGCCTGGGCCCCACAGCCGAATCAGCCCCAGCATTTT. The chain employs TRBV30 and TRBJ1-5; D is uncertain. Between the trimmed V and J ends, which lost 5 bases and 4 bases, there was a span of 12 bases. CDR3 size: 13 residues. Germline V gives CDR1 GTSNPN, CDR2 SVGIG (reference sequence).

This clonotype was recorded a few times. CDR3 residues: CASSFVGYSYNSPLHF. The CDR3 nucleotides read TGTGCCAGCAGTTTTGTCGGCTATTCCTATAATTCACCCCTCCACTTT. The rearrangement joins TRBV12-3 or TRBV12-4 to TRBJ1-6, with unresolved D. Trimming stripped 3 bases from V and 1 base from J, with 10 bases between. The CDR3 contains 16 residues.

This clonotype was seen ten or more times. A read error may produce the germline difference seen at one junction end. The gene calls are TRBV18 and TRBJ1-4; 7 bases agree with TRBD1. The length of the CDR3 is 14 residues. Germline V CDR1 and CDR2: KGHSH, LQKENI. The CDR3 region has the DNA TGTGCCAGCTCTCCACAGGGGAATAATGAAAAACTGTTTTTT. Amino acid sequence: CASSPQGNNEKLFF.

This clonotype was picked up many times. This chain uses TRBV6-4 with TRBJ2-2; 7 nucleotides agree with TRBD2. Germline trimming cut 7 bases from V and 3 bases from J; bases unmatched to any gene: 8. CDR1 and CDR2 from the germline V gene are MRHNA and SNTAGT. The CDR3 is 15 residues long. CDR3: CASKASSGHTGELFF. The CDR3 region has the DNA TGTGCCAGCAAGGCGTCTAGCGGCCACACCGGGGAGCTGTTTTTT.

This clonotype was detected ten times or more. The CDR3 spells CASSSRLAGLSSYNEQFF. Here the CDR3 DNA reads TGTGCCAGCAGTTCCCGACTAGCGGGCCTAAGCTCCTACAATGAGCAGTTCTTC. This sequence joins TRBV28 and TRBJ2-1, with TRBD2 matching 10 bases. Germline trimming cut 4 bases from V and 0 bases from J; bases unmatched to any gene: 9. This CDR3 spans 18 amino acids. Germline assignment: CDR1 MDHEN and CDR2 SYDVKM.

The chain combines TRBV19 with TRBJ2-1; D is ambiguous. CDR1 is LNHDA, CDR2 SQIVND, per germline (reference sequence). V lost 5 bases, J lost 9 bases, and 14 bases lay in between. The CDR3 sequence is 13 residues long. CDR3 in DNA: TGTGCCAGTAGTCCCCCCGGATTCGGTGAGCAGTTCTTC. Protein: CASSPPGFGEQFF.

This clonotype was recorded at least ten times. The chain is built from TRBV2 and TRBJ2-5, with D perhaps assigned TRBD1 or TRBD2 (7 bases each). The CDR3 has 13 residues. Per germline, CDR1 SNHLY and CDR2 FYNNEI. V lost 8 bases, J lost 6 bases, and 16 bases lay in between. In DNA, the CDR3 is TGTGCCAGCGGGGAGGGAGGGGGCCAGACCCAGTACTTC. It codes for CASGEGGGQTQYF.

This clonotype was observed at least ten times. The rearrangement links TRBV20-1 to TRBJ2-3; no reliable D call. V was clipped by 3 bases and J by 4 bases, with 14 bases between them. CDR3 length equals 14 residues. Germline assignment: CDR1 DFQATT and CDR2 SNEGSKA (reference sequence). The CDR3 loop is CSASLSLKADTQYF. The CDR3 region has the DNA TGCAGTGCTAGCCTGAGTCTTAAGGCAGATACGCAGTATTTT.

This clonotype was seen many times. This chain links TRBV20-1 with TRBJ2-7; 7 bases agree with TRBD2. This CDR3 has 13 amino acids. CDR1 and CDR2 from the germline V gene are DFQATT and SNEGSKA (reference sequence). J gave up 5 bases and V 1 base, and 5 bases lay outside the gene matches. CDR3 in DNA: TGCAGTGCTAGAGCTAGCGGCAAGAACGAGCAGTACTTC. Amino acids: CSARASGKNEQYF.

This clonotype was detected ten times or more. The chain couples TRBV20-1 to TRBJ2-5, with D perhaps matching TRBD1 or TRBD2 (5 bases each). CDR3 length: 15 amino acids. V lost 3 bases to trimming and J lost 7 bases, with 21 bases between them. In germline, CDR1 is DFQATT, CDR2 SNEGSKA (reference sequence). The CDR3 reads CSASLSGLPGGTQYF. The CDR3 DNA follows: TGCAGTGCTAGTCTTAGTGGCCTGCCTGGGGGGACCCAGTACTTC.

The chain couples TRBV2 to TRBJ2-3, with a tentative D call TRBD1 (5 bases). V was cut by 4 bases and J by 3 bases, with 11 bases left in between. This CDR3 contains 14 residues. Germline V CDR1 and CDR2: SNHLY, FYNNEI. The CDR3 bases are TGTGCCAGCAGTGGGGCGTCAGGGACAGATACGCAGTATTTT. It specifies CASSGASGTDTQYF. The variable domain in full, with the rest retrieved from reference TRBV2 and TRBJ2-3, is EPEVTQTPSHQVTQMGQEVILRCVPISNHLYFYWYRQILGQKVEFLVSFYNNEISEKSEIFDDQFSVERPDGSNFTLKIRSTKLEDSAMYFCASSGASGTDTQYFGPGTRLTVL.

This clonotype was picked up many times. The chain couples TRBV29-1 to TRBJ2-1; 8 bases agree with TRBD2. The trim removed 7 bases at V and 3 bases at J, leaving 8 bases unmatched. The germline V gene encodes CDR1 SQVTM and CDR2 ANQGSEA. The CDR3 contains 14 residues. The CDR3 DNA sequence: TGCAGCGCCACCCGGGGGGGGGGCTACAATGAGCAGTTCTTC. This codes for CSATRGGGYNEQFF.

This clonotype was seen a few times. The V call is TRBV28, the J call TRBJ1-5, with unresolved D. This CDR3 comprises 16 residues. CDR1 is MDHEN, CDR2 SYDVKM, per germline. Deletions cut 3 bases from V and 6 bases from J, with 18 bases between. CDR3 protein: CASSFTTPRLSQPQHF. The DNA of the CDR3 is TGTGCCAGCAGTTTTACTACCCCAAGGCTTAGTCAGCCCCAGCATTTT.

This clonotype has a count of ten or more. The chain joins TRBV7-9 to TRBJ2-3, with 7 positions matching TRBD2. This CDR3 comprises 16 residues. CDR1 and CDR2 (germline): SEHNR, FQNEAQ (reference sequence). The junction had 10 bases not matched to a gene; V was cut back by 5 bases and J by 2 bases. CDR3 nucleotide sequence: TGTGCCAGCAGCAAACCGGGACTAAAACTCACAGATACGCAGTATTTT. This translates into CASSKPGLKLTDTQYF.

This clonotype was observed at least ten times. The chain links TRBV27 to TRBJ2-7, with 7 bases identical to TRBD1. From germline, CDR1 is MNHEY and CDR2 SMNVEV (reference sequence). The CDR3 is 14 residues long. Trimming cost V 3 bases and J 2 bases; bases outside gene matches: 4. The CDR3 spells CASSFQGQAYEQYF. In DNA form, the CDR3 reads TGTGCCAGCAGTTTCCAAGGACAGGCCTACGAGCAGTACTTC.

The J gene is TRBJ2-7, the V gene TRBV12-3 or TRBV12-4, with D tentatively TRBD1 (5 bases). The V gene lost 7 bases and the J gene lost 3 bases, with 19 bases spanning the gap. The length of the CDR3 is 15 residues. CDR3 sequence (DNA): TGTGCCAGCATATTGGGGCTAATTCCCATCTACGAGCAGTACTTC. This translates into CASILGLIPIYEQYF.

The chain is built from TRBV2 and TRBJ1-3; maybe TRBD1 (5 bases). The CDR3 has 12 amino acids. Trimming left V 3 bases short and J 9 bases short, with 9 bases between. Germline loops: CDR1 SNHLY, CDR2 FYNNEI. CDR3 DNA: TGTGCCAGCAGTGATCCGGGGACCACCATATATTTT. This sequence encodes CASSDPGTTIYF.

The J gene is TRBJ2-5, the V gene TRBV4-1; TRBD2 might be the D (5 bases). CDR3 size: 18 residues. CDR1 and CDR2 (germline): MGHRA, YSYEKL. The V and J ends lost 3 bases and 8 bases respectively, with 28 bases between them. The CDR3 region is CASSQGFPVGARAITQYF. The CDR3 nucleotides are TGCGCCAGCAGCCAGGGTTTCCCTGTTGGCGCGAGGGCCATTACCCAGTACTTC.

The table lists this clonotype with many counts. This chain links TRBV7-9 with TRBJ2-1, with 8 bases that match TRBD2. With 5 bases clipped from V and 5 bases from J, the junction kept 14 bases outside the gene matches. The CDR3 has 17 amino acids. The germline CDR1 and CDR2 sequences are SEHNR and FQNEAQ (reference sequence). The CDR3 reads CASSPSLREGVNNEQFF. CDR3 bases: TGTGCCAGCAGCCCATCACTCCGGGAGGGGGTTAACAATGAGCAGTTCTTC.

This clonotype was seen repeatedly, ten times or more. The chain recombines TRBV7-9 with TRBJ2-4, with D tentatively TRBD1 (5 bases). V was pared by 1 base and J by 12 bases, with 7 bases between. Germline CDR1 SEHNR, CDR2 FQNEAQ (reference sequence). The CDR3 extends over 11 amino acids. Written as DNA, the CDR3 is TGTGCCAGCAGCTTAGGGACAACTCAGTACTTC. This codes for CASSLGTTQYF.